Following are 15 T cell receptor beta chains from one sample sequenced in a study of control samples from healthy donors and cancer patients. Here immunoSEQ multiplex PCR was the method, and the copy in TCRdb shows in-frame clones only, minus some. The sample holds 88,000 or so clones, over 90% seen once. The sequenced sample was blood. These receptors were collected from a woman younger than 30 in good health.

This clone was picked up one time. The rearrangement links TRBV5-4 to TRBJ1-3; tentatively, D is TRBD1 (5 bases). Per germline, CDR1 SGHNT and CDR2 YYREEE (reference sequence). V lost 6 bases and J 5 bases, leaving 18 bases between the germline ends. This CDR3 is 15 amino acids long. The CDR3 nucleotides read TGTGCCAGCACCGATGGGGGGGGGAACCGAAACACCATATATTTT. Translated, it gives CASTDGGGNRNTIYF.

The CDR3, as DNA: TGCGCCAGCAGTCTCGGAGGGGTCCGGGGCCCATACGAGCAGTACTTC. It codes for CASSLGGVRGPYEQYF. This chain connects TRBV5-1 to TRBJ2-7, with D perhaps TRBD2 (6 bases). This CDR3 comprises 16 residues. Germline values: CDR1 SGHRS, CDR2 YFSETQ. The V end was cut by 5 bases, the J end by 4 bases, with 22 bases between.

The chain combines TRBV2 with TRBJ2-7; maybe TRBD1 (5 bases). The germline V and J ends were trimmed by 7 bases and 4 bases, with 8 bases remaining between them. This CDR3 contains 11 residues. Germline lookup yields CDR1 SNHLY and CDR2 FYNNEI. CDR3 nucleotides: TGTGCCAGCACCAGGGCTTACGAGCAGTACTTC. Its protein product is CASTRAYEQYF.

The chain employs TRBV28 and TRBJ2-2, with TRBD2 matching 8 bases. V lost 7 bases and J lost 0; bases outside the gene matches: 7. This CDR3 is 16 amino acids long. Germline V CDR1 and CDR2: MDHEN, SYDVKM. The CDR3 here is CASNESSGSNTGELFF. DNA for the CDR3: TGTGCCAGCAACGAATCTAGCGGGTCGAACACCGGGGAGCTGTTTTTT.

This chain joins TRBV4-1 and TRBJ1-5, with a weak D call TRBD1 (6 bases). CDR1 is MGHRA and CDR2 is YSYEKL in the germline V gene. This CDR3 spans 17 amino acids. Trimming left V 1 base short and J 6 bases short, with 19 bases between. CDR3 in amino acids: CASSQGTLGGRGQPQHF. The CDR3 DNA is TGCGCCAGCAGCCAAGGGACGCTGGGGGGCCGGGGTCAGCCCCAGCATTTT.

This clone came up a few times. This sequence joins TRBV9 and TRBJ2-5; the D is unclear. Trimming removed 0 bases from V and 6 bases from J, with 9 bases in between. CDR3 length: 13 residues. CDR1 and CDR2 from the germline V gene are SGDLS and YYNGEE. CDR3: CASSVEGAQTQYF. The CDR3 nucleotides are TGTGCCAGCAGCGTAGAGGGCGCCCAGACCCAGTACTTC.

This chain uses TRBV7-9 with TRBJ1-6; the D is unclear. Deletions cut 2 bases from V and 9 bases from J, with 8 bases between. CDR3 length: 13 residues. Per the germline V gene, CDR1 is SEHNR and CDR2 is FQNEAQ (reference sequence). The CDR3 coding sequence is TGTGCCAGCAGCTTATCCCTGCGTTCACCCCTCCACTTT. Translated, it gives CASSLSLRSPLHF.

This chain connects TRBV6-1 to TRBJ2-4; maybe TRBD1 (6 bases). Germline V gives CDR1 MNHNS, CDR2 SASEGT. Trimming removed 3 bases at V and 1 base at J, with 13 bases between. This CDR3 comprises 16 residues. The CDR3 region is CASSESPQGAKNIQYF. As DNA, the CDR3 is TGTGCCAGCAGTGAGTCCCCACAGGGTGCCAAAAACATTCAGTACTTC.

The chain is built from TRBV6-1 and TRBJ2-2, with 8 bases that match TRBD1. The end of the DNA is better explained by TRBJ1-3, so the J call may be wrong. Germline-derived CDR1 and CDR2 are MNHNS and SASEGT. The CDR3 runs to 16 residues. As DNA, the CDR3 is TGTGCCAGCAGTGGAGACAGGGGCGCTTCGGGAAACACCATATATTTT. Amino acids: CASSGDRGASGNTIYF.

The CDR3 spells CASSGVKDRALAGELFF. The CDR3 nucleotides read TGTGCCAGCAGTGGAGTTAAAGACAGGGCCTTGGCCGGGGAGCTGTTTTTT. The chain combines TRBV28 with TRBJ2-2; 7 bases are a match to TRBD1. V shed 5 bases, J shed 6 bases, and the junction held 15 bases outside the gene matches. CDR1 is MDHEN and CDR2 is SYDVKM in the germline V gene. The CDR3 contains 17 residues. Together with reference TRBV28 and TRBJ2-2, the CDR3 gives the full variable domain: DVKVTQSSRYLVKRTGEKVFLECVQDMDHENMFWYRQDPGLGLRLIYFSYDVKMKEKGDIPEGYSVSREKKERFSLILESASTNQTSMYLCASSGVKDRALAGELFFGEGSRLTVL.

This rearrangement joins TRBV29-1 to TRBJ1-2; D unresolved. Germline V CDR1 and CDR2: SQVTM, ANQGSEA. V was trimmed by 2 bases and J by 1 base, leaving 5 bases between them. The CDR3 has 12 residues. CDR3 residues: CSVETVNYGYTF. The CDR3 DNA reads as TGCAGCGTTGAAACGGTTAACTATGGCTACACCTTC.

This chain uses TRBV9 with TRBJ2-5; D unclear. The CDR3 covers 13 residues. Germline V CDR1 and CDR2: SGDLS, YYNGEE. The germline V and J ends were trimmed by 0 bases and 5 bases, with 8 bases remaining between them. The chain's CDR3 is CASSVAPGETQYF. CDR3 DNA sequence: TGTGCCAGCAGCGTAGCCCCTGGGGAGACCCAGTACTTC.

The chain carries TRBV6-5 and TRBJ1-1; 9 bases are a match to TRBD1. The V gene's germline CDR1 is MNHEY and CDR2 SVGAGI. The CDR3 runs 15 residues. With 7 bases clipped from V and 9 bases from J, the junction kept 15 bases outside the gene matches. For the CDR3, the DNA is TGTGCCAGCACACCGATGACAGGGGGAAAAGCAAAAGCTTTCTTT. Its protein product is CASTPMTGGKAKAFF.

The chain couples TRBV6-5 to TRBJ1-6; no definite D call. V was pared by 2 bases and J by 5 bases, with 13 bases between. The CDR3 loop spans 16 amino acids. CDR1 and CDR2 (germline): MNHEY, SVGAGI. The CDR3 protein is CASSYGLLGNNSPLHF. The DNA of the CDR3 is TGTGCCAGCAGTTACGGCCTCCTGGGTAATAATTCACCCCTCCACTTT.

This chain links TRBV12-3 or TRBV12-4 with TRBJ2-7; D gene unclear. The CDR3 contains 13 residues. V gave up 6 bases and J gave up 1 base, with 10 bases separating them. CDR3 in amino acids: CASRLLGSYEQYF. CDR3 bases: TGTGCCAGCAGGCTCCTAGGGTCCTACGAGCAGTACTTC.